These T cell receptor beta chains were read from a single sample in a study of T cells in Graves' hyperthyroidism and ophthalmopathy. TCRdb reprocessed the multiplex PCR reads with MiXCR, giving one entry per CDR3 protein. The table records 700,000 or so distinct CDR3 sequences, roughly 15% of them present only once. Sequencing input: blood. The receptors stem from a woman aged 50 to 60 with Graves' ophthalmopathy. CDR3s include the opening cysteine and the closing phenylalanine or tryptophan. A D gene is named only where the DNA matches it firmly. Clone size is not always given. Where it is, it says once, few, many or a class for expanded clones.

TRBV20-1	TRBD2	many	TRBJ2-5	CSASFGTSAKETQYF	TGCAGTGCTAGCTTCGGGACTAGCGCTAAAGAGACCCAGTACTTC
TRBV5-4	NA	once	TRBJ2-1	CASSLDAASSYNEQFF	TGTGCCAGCAGCTTGGATGCAGCGAGCTCCTACAATGAGCAGTTCTTC
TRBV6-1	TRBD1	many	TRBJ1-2	CASSEAGQFYGYTF	TGTGCCAGCAGTGAAGCGGGACAGTTCTATGGCTACACCTTC
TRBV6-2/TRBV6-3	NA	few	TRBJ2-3	CASTEIHGSTDTQYF	TGTGCCAGCACCGAAATCCACGGAAGCACAGATACGCAGTATTTT
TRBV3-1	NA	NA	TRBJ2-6	CASSQGDSSGANVPTF	TGTGCCAGCAGCCAGGGTGACAGTTCTGGGGCCAACGTCCCGACTTTC
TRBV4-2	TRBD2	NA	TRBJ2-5	CASSPRTSGGQETQYF	TGTGCCAGCAGCCCCCGGACTAGCGGAGGGCAAGAGACCCAGTACTTC
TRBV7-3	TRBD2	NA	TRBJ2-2	CASSKTSANTGELFF	TGTGCCAGCAGCAAGACTAGCGCGAACACCGGGGAGCTGTTTTTT
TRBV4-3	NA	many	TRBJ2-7	CASSQGEYTGYEQYF	TGCGCCAGCAGCCAAGGGGAATACACGGGTTACGAGCAGTACTTC
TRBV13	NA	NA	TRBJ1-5	CASRRSGGNQPQHF	TGTGCCAGCAGGCGTTCGGGGGGCAATCAGCCCCAGCATTTT
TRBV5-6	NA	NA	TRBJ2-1	CASSRRFLGNEQFF	TGTGCCAGCAGCAGAAGGTTTTTGGGCAATGAGCAGTTCTTC
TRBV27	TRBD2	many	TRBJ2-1	CASSLDAGGPGNEQFF	TGTGCCAGCAGCCTAGATGCGGGAGGGCCGGGGAATGAGCAGTTCTTC
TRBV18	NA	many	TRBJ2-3	CASSPQKDGRESTDTQYF	TGTGCCAGCTCACCCCAAAAGGACGGCAGGGAGAGCACAGATACGCAGTATTTT
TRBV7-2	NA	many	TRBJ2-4	CASSLVGSGGNIQYF	TGTGCCAGCAGCTTAGTTGGTTCCGGGGGAAACATTCAGTACTTC
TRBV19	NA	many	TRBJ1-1	CASSYGIPNTEAFF	TGTGCCAGTAGTTACGGAATTCCGAACACTGAAGCTTTCTTT
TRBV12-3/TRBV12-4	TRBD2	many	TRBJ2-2	CASSFEGLAGVSGELFF	TGTGCCAGCAGTTTTGAGGGACTAGCGGGAGTTTCCGGGGAGCTGTTTTTT